This T cell receptor (beta chain) came from a study of Graves' ophthalmopathy and Graves' hyperthyroidism. Study-level points and caveats: Blood also harbored most expanded thyroid clonotypes above 0.001 frequency. A 13-signature model separated ophthalmopathy from stable hyperthyroidism, just under 90% sensitivity, about 81% specificity.

This clonotype was observed a handful of times. Its antigen is unidentified. A much more abundant neighbour one base away suggests this may be a read error. Hyperthyroidism is called stable when no ophthalmopathy develops within 18 months of follow-up. Amplified TCR beta CDR3 regions were obtained using RNA transcripts as template. HTBI primers were employed in first-round RT-PCR, then a second-round multiplex PCR followed. MiXCR, run by TCRdb on the multiplex PCR reads, gives a single entry per CDR3 protein. The table shows 350,000 to 450,000 distinct CDR3 sequences, with 20% to 25% occurring only once. Specimen: peripheral blood. The TCR was taken from a young woman with stable Graves' hyperthyroidism.

The CDR3 DNA follows: TGTGCCAGCAGCCCGCCCCTGGGGGTAGAGACCCAGGACTTC. Its translation is CASSPPLGVETQDF. This chain connects TRBV3-1 to TRBJ2-5, with D perhaps given as TRBD1 or TRBD2 (5 bases each). CDR1 and CDR2 (germline): LGHDT, YNNKEL (reference sequence). This CDR3 contains 14 residues.